The rows below give T cell receptor beta chains drawn from one sample of a study of blood T cell repertoires in COVID-19. Assay used: immunoSEQ multiplex PCR; TCRdb lists only in-frame clones, some missing. The profile covers a few hundred thousand clones, with roughly 80% appearing a single time and over 4% taken by the ten largest. Sample: peripheral blood. The receptors originated from an older woman with COVID-19, enrolled during active disease. Both conserved end residues are part of each CDR3. The order of the fields is CDR3 protein, CDR3 DNA, V gene, D gene, J gene, clone size. The D gene is left open where the match is weak. For some rows the clone size is stated as once, few or many, or as a class when expanded; others skip it.

CDR3aa: CASSIRLYAGNTIYF; CDR3nt: TGTGCCAGCAGTATCAGGCTTTACGCTGGAAACACCATATATTTT; v_gene: TRBV28; d_gene: -; j_gene: TRBJ1-3; abundance: -
CDR3aa: CATRTGLNTEAFF; CDR3nt: TGTGCCACCAGAACTGGGCTGAACACTGAAGCTTTCTTT; v_gene: TRBV28; d_gene: -; j_gene: TRBJ1-1; abundance: -
CDR3aa: CASSLPSSGRAHNEQFF; CDR3nt: TGCGCCAGCAGCTTGCCTTCGAGCGGGAGGGCCCACAATGAGCAGTTCTTC; v_gene: TRBV5-1; d_gene: TRBD2; j_gene: TRBJ2-1; abundance: few
CDR3aa: CAWSVRSLWDTEAFF; CDR3nt: TGTGCCTGGAGTGTACGGAGCCTCTGGGACACTGAAGCTTTCTTT; v_gene: TRBV30; d_gene: -; j_gene: TRBJ1-1; abundance: -
CDR3aa: CATRIDRANTEAFF; CDR3nt: TGTGCCACCAGAATCGACAGGGCAAACACTGAAGCTTTCTTT; v_gene: TRBV19; d_gene: TRBD1; j_gene: TRBJ1-1; abundance: -
CDR3aa: CASSVDETNYEQYF; CDR3nt: TGTGCCAGCAGCGTAGATGAGACTAACTACGAGCAGTACTTC; v_gene: TRBV9; d_gene: -; j_gene: TRBJ2-7; abundance: -
CDR3aa: CASHLRGRGELFF; CDR3nt: TGTGCCAGCCACCTTAGGGGTAGAGGGGAGCTGTTTTTT; v_gene: TRBV28; d_gene: -; j_gene: TRBJ2-2; abundance: -
CDR3aa: CASSKGQGFQPQHF; CDR3nt: TGTGCCAGCAGCAAGGGACAGGGATTTCAGCCCCAGCATTTT; v_gene: TRBV6-2/TRBV6-3; d_gene: TRBD1; j_gene: TRBJ1-5; abundance: -
CDR3aa: CAWSDTGSTKYF; CDR3nt: TGTGCCTGGAGCGACACAGGGTCTACGAAGTACTTC; v_gene: TRBV30; d_gene: -; j_gene: TRBJ2-7; abundance: once
CDR3aa: CASSRRQTDQPQHF; CDR3nt: TGTGCCAGTAGTAGGCGGCAAACGGATCAGCCCCAGCATTTT; v_gene: TRBV19; d_gene: -; j_gene: TRBJ1-5; abundance: -
CDR3aa: CASSLRGNTGELFF; CDR3nt: TGTGCCAGCAGCTTAAGGGGGAACACCGGGGAGCTGTTTTTT; v_gene: TRBV7-9; d_gene: -; j_gene: TRBJ2-2; abundance: -
CDR3aa: CASSPNRRGRGYNSPLHF; CDR3nt: TGTGCCAGCAGCCCAAACCGGCGAGGAAGGGGCTATAATTCACCCCTCCACTTT; v_gene: TRBV3-1/TRBV3-2; d_gene: -; j_gene: TRBJ1-6; abundance: -
CDR3aa: CASSQPIKRTEAFF; CDR3nt: TGCGCCAGCAGCCAACCCATCAAGCGGACTGAAGCTTTCTTT; v_gene: TRBV4-1; d_gene: -; j_gene: TRBJ1-1; abundance: -
CDR3aa: CASSLNREGGYTF; CDR3nt: TGTGCCAGCAGCTTAAATAGGGAGGGTGGCTACACCTTC; v_gene: TRBV11-2; d_gene: -; j_gene: TRBJ1-2; abundance: -
CDR3aa: CASSGVGGFSYEQFF; CDR3nt: TGTGCCAGCAGCGGTGTGGGGGGTTTCAGCTATGAGCAGTTCTTC; v_gene: TRBV7-2; d_gene: -; j_gene: TRBJ2-1; abundance: few
CDR3aa: CASSLGVRQGAGVTQYF; CDR3nt: TGTGCCAGCAGCTTAGGCGTGCGGCAGGGGGCAGGGGTGACCCAGTACTTC; v_gene: TRBV7-2; d_gene: TRBD1; j_gene: TRBJ2-5; abundance: once
CDR3aa: CASRGQLLNTEAFF; CDR3nt: TGTGCCAGCAGAGGACAGTTATTGAACACTGAAGCTTTCTTT; v_gene: TRBV6-6; d_gene: -; j_gene: TRBJ1-1; abundance: -
CDR3aa: CASSLASGRLETQYF; CDR3nt: TGTGCCAGCAGCTTAGCAAGCGGGAGATTAGAGACCCAGTACTTC; v_gene: TRBV7-8; d_gene: TRBD2; j_gene: TRBJ2-5; abundance: -
CDR3aa: CASLYYNEQFF; CDR3nt: TGTGCAAGTCTATACTACAATGAGCAGTTCTTC; v_gene: TRBV12-2; d_gene: -; j_gene: TRBJ2-1; abundance: -
CDR3aa: CASSLDPPPGYNSPLHF; CDR3nt: TGTGCCAGCAGCTTAGACCCCCCGCCAGGTTATAATTCACCCCTCCACTTT; v_gene: TRBV11-2; d_gene: -; j_gene: TRBJ1-6; abundance: -
CDR3aa: CASSEWRDEQYF; CDR3nt: TGTGCCAGCAGTGAGTGGAGGGACGAGCAGTACTTC; v_gene: TRBV2; d_gene: -; j_gene: TRBJ2-7; abundance: -
CDR3aa: CASSLGGGSETQYF; CDR3nt: TGCGCCAGCAGCTTGGGAGGGGGCTCGGAGACCCAGTACTTC; v_gene: TRBV5-1; d_gene: TRBD1; j_gene: TRBJ2-5; abundance: few
CDR3aa: CASRGGLAGGPDTQYF; CDR3nt: TGTGCCAGTAGAGGCGGACTAGCGGGAGGCCCTGATACGCAGTATTTT; v_gene: TRBV19; d_gene: TRBD2; j_gene: TRBJ2-3; abundance: -
CDR3aa: CASSFWGPRQQYF; CDR3nt: TGTGCCAGCAGTTTCTGGGGGCCACGCCAGCAGTACTTC; v_gene: TRBV12-3/TRBV12-4; d_gene: -; j_gene: TRBJ2-7; abundance: -
CDR3aa: CASSIGMSRQGITNEQFF; CDR3nt: TGTGCCAGTAGTATAGGAATGTCGCGACAGGGGATTACGAATGAGCAGTTCTTC; v_gene: TRBV19; d_gene: TRBD1; j_gene: TRBJ2-1; abundance: many
CDR3aa: CASSPVDRSTDTQYF; CDR3nt: TGTGCCAGCAGTCCGGTCGACAGGAGCACAGATACGCAGTATTTT; v_gene: TRBV27; d_gene: -; j_gene: TRBJ2-3; abundance: -
CDR3aa: CASSEGFSNQPQHF; CDR3nt: TGTGCCAGCTCGGAGGGGTTTAGCAATCAGCCCCAGCATTTT; v_gene: TRBV18; d_gene: -; j_gene: TRBJ1-5; abundance: -
CDR3aa: CATSGAGGSETQYF; CDR3nt: TGTGCCACCAGTGGGGCGGGAGGTTCGGAGACCCAGTACTTC; v_gene: TRBV24-1; d_gene: TRBD2; j_gene: TRBJ2-5; abundance: -
CDR3aa: CAYDVGLAGDEQFF; CDR3nt: TGTGCTTATGATGTGGGACTAGCGGGAGATGAGCAGTTCTTC; v_gene: TRBV6-4; d_gene: TRBD2; j_gene: TRBJ2-1; abundance: -
CDR3aa: CASSFIRAGNTIYF; CDR3nt: TGTGCCAGCAGTTTCATCAGAGCGGGGAACACCATATATTTT; v_gene: TRBV28; d_gene: -; j_gene: TRBJ1-3; abundance: -
CDR3aa: CASSLSQVGNQPQHF; CDR3nt: TGTGCCAGCAGTTTATCACAGGTGGGCAATCAGCCCCAGCATTTT; v_gene: TRBV28; d_gene: -; j_gene: TRBJ1-5; abundance: -
CDR3aa: CASSSRTGVRGGNTIYF; CDR3nt: TGTGCCAGCAGTTCACGGACAGGGGTTAGAGGAGGAAACACCATATATTTT; v_gene: TRBV28; d_gene: TRBD1; j_gene: TRBJ1-3; abundance: -
CDR3aa: CAISRTGDTGELFF; CDR3nt: TGTGCCATCAGTAGGACAGGGGACACCGGGGAGCTGTTTTTT; v_gene: TRBV10-3; d_gene: TRBD1; j_gene: TRBJ2-2; abundance: -
CDR3aa: CASTPYLPKGLAGRYEQYF; CDR3nt: TGTGCCAGCACCCCTTACCTACCCAAGGGACTAGCGGGACGGTACGAGCAGTACTTC; v_gene: TRBV28; d_gene: TRBD2; j_gene: TRBJ2-7; abundance: -
CDR3aa: CASRAGGDPANTGELFF; CDR3nt: TGCGCCAGCAGGGCGGGGGGGGACCCCGCGAACACCGGGGAGCTGTTTTTT; v_gene: TRBV5-1; d_gene: TRBD2; j_gene: TRBJ2-2; abundance: -
CDR3aa: CASRGQEYGYTF; CDR3nt: TGTGCCAGTAGGGGACAGGAGTATGGCTACACCTTC; v_gene: TRBV19; d_gene: TRBD1; j_gene: TRBJ1-2; abundance: -
CDR3aa: CSVEGGLAGADTQYF; CDR3nt: TGCAGCGTTGAGGGCGGCCTAGCGGGTGCAGATACGCAGTATTTT; v_gene: TRBV29-1; d_gene: TRBD2; j_gene: TRBJ2-3; abundance: -
CDR3aa: CASRFQGNGNEQFF; CDR3nt: TGTGCCAGCAGATTCCAGGGGAACGGCAATGAGCAGTTCTTC; v_gene: TRBV2; d_gene: -; j_gene: TRBJ2-1; abundance: once
CDR3aa: CASSSLAGSDNEQFF; CDR3nt: TGCGCCAGCAGCTCACTAGCGGGAAGCGACAATGAGCAGTTCTTC; v_gene: TRBV5-1; d_gene: TRBD2; j_gene: TRBJ2-1; abundance: few
CDR3aa: CASSEEVGGSYEQYF; CDR3nt: TGCGCCAGCAGCGAGGAGGTGGGGGGATCCTACGAGCAGTACTTC; v_gene: TRBV5-1; d_gene: -; j_gene: TRBJ2-7; abundance: -